This TCR beta chain appears in the sequencing data of a study of radiotherapy plus CTLA-4 blockade in lung cancer. About the research overall: With 30% to 40% of patients having disease control, objective responses were seen in approximately 17%.

Regarding the study as a whole: Blood saw expansion of tumor-derived TCR clones after radiotherapy plus ipilimumab. Reported findings show early blood T cell clone dynamics, with interferon-beta, best predicted response.

Focal radiation plus CTLA-4 blockade with ipilimumab was given to patients with chemo-refractory metastatic non-small-cell lung cancer. Clones were sequenced by immunoSEQ multiplex PCR, and TCRdb holds only the in-frame ones, with some missing. This sample has 15,000 or so clones; roughly two thirds occur once, and the top ten carry about 53%. Points on this clone: Its antigen is still unknown.

The sequencing used peripheral blood, collected from a patient treated with radiotherapy plus ipilimumab. The clonotype comes from a human donor with non-small cell lung cancer whose response to radiotherapy plus ipilimumab could not be evaluated.

CDR3 nucleotide sequence: TGTGCCAGCAGTGATCGGGTCGCCTACAATGAGCAGTTCTTC. Translation gives CASSDRVAYNEQFF. The chain carries TRBV25-1 and TRBJ2-1; D gene unclear. The V gene's germline CDR1 is MGHDK and CDR2 SYGVNS. This CDR3 comprises 14 residues. V lost 3 bases, J lost 2 bases, and 8 bases lay in between.